This T cell receptor beta chain appears in the sequencing data of a study of cytomegalovirus exposure and HLA in healthy donors. Notes on the study in general: Judged likely to be a sequencing artifact was a cluster of highly shared sequence variants. Cytomegalovirus association was listed for 164 TCR beta chains. In an earlier analysis, in 540 or so donors, most V segments appeared productive either ~87% or ~30% of the time. Because they were indistinguishable, some V segments, including TRBV6-2 and TRBV6-3, were excluded.

The PCR contained 60 Vbeta and 13 Jbeta primers. Only in-frame clones appear in the TCRdb table, and some are missing; sequencing was by immunoSEQ multiplex PCR. The sample holds 63,000 or so clones, roughly 80% seen once. This CDR3 is 14 amino acids long. V shed 7 bases and J 5 bases; nucleotides not matched to a gene: 11. From germline, CDR1 is SGHTA and CDR2 FQGNSA. A remark on this clone: The antigen remains unidentified.

The V gene is TRBV7-2, the J gene TRBJ2-7; 7 positions match TRBD1. Sequencing was done on a sample of PBMCs. The source is a woman younger than 45 in good health and CMV-seropositive. The CDR3 sequence: CASTLWTGGHEQYF. CDR3 DNA: TGTGCCAGCACCCTTTGGACAGGTGGCCACGAGCAGTACTTC.